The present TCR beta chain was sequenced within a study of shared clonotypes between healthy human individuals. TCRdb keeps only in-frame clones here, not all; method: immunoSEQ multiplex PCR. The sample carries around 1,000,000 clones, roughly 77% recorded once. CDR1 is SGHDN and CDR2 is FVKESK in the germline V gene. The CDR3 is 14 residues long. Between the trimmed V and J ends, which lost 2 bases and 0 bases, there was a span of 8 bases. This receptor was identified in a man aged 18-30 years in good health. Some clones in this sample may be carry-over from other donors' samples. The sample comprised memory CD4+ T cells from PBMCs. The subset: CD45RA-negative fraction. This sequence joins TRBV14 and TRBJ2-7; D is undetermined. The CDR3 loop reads CASSQFLSSYEQYF. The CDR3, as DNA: TGTGCCAGCAGCCAATTTTTAAGCTCCTACGAGCAGTACTTC.